Following are 2 T cell receptor beta chains from one sample sequenced in a study of T cell responses to AZD1222 COVID-19 vaccine. TCRdb's table, derived via immunoSEQ multiplex PCR, lists solely in-frame clones and lacks some. The sample carries over 110,000 clones, 75% to 90% recorded once. The material sequenced was peripheral blood, taken 28 days after the second AZD1222 dose. These receptors were collected from an adult who received the AZD1222 COVID-19 vaccine.

This chain links TRBV5-8 with TRBJ1-5; D gene ambiguous. With 2 bases removed from V and 2 bases from J, the gap between germline ends came to 8 bases. The CDR3 loop spans 14 amino acids. CDR1 and CDR2 (germline): SGHTS, YDEGEE. DNA for the CDR3: TGTGCCAGCAGCTTTTTCTGGGGCAATCAGCCCCAGCATTTT. Its translation is CASSFFWGNQPQHF.

The chain couples TRBV5-6 to TRBJ1-3; the D gene is possibly TRBD1 (6 bases). In germline, CDR1 is SGHDT, CDR2 YYEEEE. Between the trimmed V and J ends, which lost 4 bases and 0 bases, there was a span of 8 bases. This CDR3 contains 14 residues. The CDR3 bases are TGTGCCAGCAGCCCCAGGGGCTCTGGAAACACCATATATTTT. The encoded protein is CASSPRGSGNTIYF.